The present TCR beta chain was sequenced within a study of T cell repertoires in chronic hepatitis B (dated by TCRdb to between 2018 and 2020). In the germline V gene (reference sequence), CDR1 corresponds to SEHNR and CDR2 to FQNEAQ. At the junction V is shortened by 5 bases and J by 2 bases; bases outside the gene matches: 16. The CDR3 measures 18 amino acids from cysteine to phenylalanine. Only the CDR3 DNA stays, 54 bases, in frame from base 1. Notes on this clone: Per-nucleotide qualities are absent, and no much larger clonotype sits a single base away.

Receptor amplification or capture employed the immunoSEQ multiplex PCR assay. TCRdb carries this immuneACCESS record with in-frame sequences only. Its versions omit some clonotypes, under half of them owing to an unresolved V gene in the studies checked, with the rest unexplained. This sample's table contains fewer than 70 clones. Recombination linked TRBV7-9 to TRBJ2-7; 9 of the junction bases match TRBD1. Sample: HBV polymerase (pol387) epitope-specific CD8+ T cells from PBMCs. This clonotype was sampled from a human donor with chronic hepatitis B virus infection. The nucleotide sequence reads TGTGCCAGCAGCGACATTAGGTTTTCGGGACAGGGTACCTACGAGCAGTACTTC. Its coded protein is CASSDIRFSGQGTYEQYF.